One sample yielded the 4 T cell receptor beta chains listed below, sequenced in a study of blood T cells in healthy people across ages. Then a second PCR, running roughly 7 to 11 cycles, was carried out with a sample-barcoded 5' primer and a J-beta primer mix. TCRdb fed the 5' RACE reads into MiXCR, producing one record per CDR3 protein. This sample carries around 870,000 distinct CDR3 sequences, 25% to 35% of them seen once, and the ten largest clones take 15% to 20%. Sequencing used blood. Every receptor here comes from a woman older than 75 in good health.

On this clonotype: This could be a read error, since a much larger clone is one nucleotide away. The J gene is TRBJ2-1, the V gene TRBV20-1, with D perhaps TRBD1 or TRBD2 (6 bases each). The germline V gene has CDR1 DFQATT and CDR2 SNEGSKA (reference sequence). The CDR3 covers 13 residues. Trimming pared 6 bases from V and 10 bases from J, leaving 19 bases between. This CDR3 is CSAYPGASYEQFF. For the CDR3, the DNA is TGCAGTGCATACCCGGGGGCCTCCTACGAGCAGTTCTTC.

Details on this clonotype: A read error may account for a junction end that differs from germline. The gene calls are TRBV30 and TRBJ1-2; 8 bases are shared with TRBD1. This CDR3 region has 13 residues. Germline V lookup: CDR1 GTSNPN, CDR2 SVGIG (reference sequence). The CDR3, as DNA: TGTGCCTGGAGTACCCTCGGACAGGGTAGCTACATCTTC. Translating it yields CAWSTLGQGSYIF.

This clonotype appeared many times. In nucleotides, the CDR3 is TGCAGCGTTTCCGAAGGGATTGGCGAGCAGTACTTC. It encodes CSVSEGIGEQYF. The chain uses TRBV29-1 and TRBJ2-7; D unclear. Germline CDR1 is SQVTM and CDR2 is ANQGSEA. V was trimmed by 5 bases and J by 6 bases, leaving 14 bases between them. The CDR3 length is 12 residues.

This clonotype was found a few times. The chain employs TRBV6-2 or TRBV6-3 and TRBJ1-6; 7 nucleotides agree with TRBD1. Germline V gene sequence: CDR1 MNHEY, CDR2 SVGEGT. Trimming took 2 bases from V and 8 from J; bases not matched to a gene: 6. The CDR3 runs to 15 residues. This CDR3 is CASSYPSTGDSPLHF. The CDR3 DNA is TGTGCCAGCAGTTACCCGTCAACAGGGGATTCACCCCTCCACTTT.